Shown below are 6 T cell receptor beta chains from a single sample sequenced in a study of blood T cell repertoires in COVID-19. Sequenced by immunoSEQ multiplex PCR; TCRdb stores in-frame clones only, minus some. The profile covers 300,000 to 450,000 clones, with 75% to 90% appearing a single time and 0.95% to 1.1% taken by the ten largest. Material: PBMCs or T cells enriched from blood (not recorded which). The receptors were gathered from a man between 18 and 35 years old who had recovered from COVID-19.

The chain combines TRBV10-3 with TRBJ1-6, with 9 nucleotides matching TRBD1. The CDR3 totals 13 residues. The V segment lost 10 bases and the J segment 7 bases; nucleotides outside the gene matches: 5. CDR1 is ENHRY, CDR2 SYGVKD, per germline. This CDR3 reads CASTTGGNSPLHF. CDR3 coding DNA: TGTGCCAGCACGACAGGGGGGAATTCACCCCTCCACTTT.

As regards this clone: A junction boundary mismatches the germline segment, possibly from a read error. This chain joins TRBV6-2 or TRBV6-3 and TRBJ1-2; 8 bases are a match to TRBD1. Per germline, CDR1 MNHEY and CDR2 SVGEGT. There are 14 residues in the CDR3. CDR3: CASSRQGPNDGYTF. CDR3 coding DNA: TGTGCCAGCAGCCGACAGGGGCCTAACGATGGCTACACCTTC.

The CDR3 DNA sequence: TGTGCCACCAGCAGGTTTAGCGGTTCCCGCACAGATACGCAGTATTTT. Protein product: CATSRFSGSRTDTQYF. The gene calls are TRBV15 and TRBJ2-3, with D possibly matching TRBD2 (6 bases). The ends were cut back, 3 bases at V and 1 base at J, with 14 bases in the middle. Germline V gene lookup returns CDR1 LNHNV and CDR2 YYDKDF (reference sequence). This CDR3 is 16 amino acids long.

The genes are TRBV18 and TRBJ1-6, with TRBD1 matching over 7 bases. V shed 3 bases, J shed 0 bases, and the junction held 8 bases outside the gene matches. This CDR3 region has 18 residues. Germline assignment: CDR1 KGHSH and CDR2 LQKENI. The CDR3 loop reads CASSPDRPSNSYNSPLHF. CDR3 coding DNA: TGTGCCAGCTCACCGGACAGGCCTAGCAACTCCTATAATTCACCCCTCCACTTT.

The chain recombines TRBV13 with TRBJ2-7, with D maybe TRBD1 (5 bases). This CDR3 comprises 16 residues. V lost 4 bases, J lost 5 bases, and 21 bases lay in between. Germline CDR1 PRHDT, CDR2 FYEKMQ (reference sequence). CDR3 loop: CASSSGRSREVHEQYF. The DNA for the CDR3 is TGTGCCAGCAGCTCCGGACGGAGCAGGGAAGTCCACGAGCAGTACTTC.

The rearrangement joins TRBV9 to TRBJ1-6, with 7 nucleotides matching TRBD1. J was trimmed by 9 bases and V by 3 bases; bases with no gene match: 12. The CDR3 is 16 residues long. Germline loops: CDR1 SGDLS, CDR2 YYNGEE. CDR3 amino acids: CASSERRDRVGSPLHF. DNA of the CDR3: TGTGCCAGCAGCGAGAGAAGAGACAGGGTGGGTTCACCCCTCCACTTT.